This entry features one T cell receptor beta chain sequence. The CDR3 is made up of 17 amino acids. Germline loops: CDR1 SGDLS, CDR2 YYNGEE. J was trimmed by 7 bases and V by 3 bases; bases with no gene match: 11. 5'RACE with constant-segment primers yielded barcoded, UMI-tagged TCR alpha and TCR beta cDNA libraries. TCRdb reprocessed the 5' RACE reads via MiXCR and lists one record per CDR3 protein. Of hundreds of thousands of distinct CDR3 sequences in the sample, more than 15% are singletons; the top ten hold approximately 12%. The data belong to a study of T-cell memory formation after mild COVID-19.

The sample was PBMCs or a T cell subset sorted from them (not recorded which). The clonotype was recovered from an adult woman who had mild COVID-19 (a few samples of this study predate the infection). Cell type and time point are not known. J is TRBJ1-6 and V is TRBV9; 9 bases are shared with TRBD1. The CDR3 reads CASSAPRTGAYNSPLHF. In nucleotides, the CDR3 is TGTGCCAGCAGCGCCCCCAGGACAGGGGCGTACAATTCACCCCTCCACTTT.